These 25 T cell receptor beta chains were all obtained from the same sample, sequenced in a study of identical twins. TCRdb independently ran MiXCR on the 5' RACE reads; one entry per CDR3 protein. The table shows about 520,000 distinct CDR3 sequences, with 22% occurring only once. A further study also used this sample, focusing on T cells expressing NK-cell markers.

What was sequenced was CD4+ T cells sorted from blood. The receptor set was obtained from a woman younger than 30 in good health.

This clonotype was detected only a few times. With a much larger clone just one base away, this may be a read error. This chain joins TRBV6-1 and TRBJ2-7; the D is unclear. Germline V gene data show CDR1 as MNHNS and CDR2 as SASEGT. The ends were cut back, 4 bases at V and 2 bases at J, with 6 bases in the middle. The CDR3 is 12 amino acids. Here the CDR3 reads CASSGATYEQYF. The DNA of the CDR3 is TGTGCCAGCAGTGGGGCTACCTACGAGCAGTACTTC.

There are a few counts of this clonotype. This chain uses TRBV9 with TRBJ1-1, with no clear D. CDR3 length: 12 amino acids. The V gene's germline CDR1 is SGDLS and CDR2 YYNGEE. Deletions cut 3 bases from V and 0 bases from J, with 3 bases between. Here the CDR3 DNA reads TGTGCCAGCAGCGACCTGAACACTGAAGCTTTCTTT. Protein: CASSDLNTEAFF.

CDR3 in DNA: TGCAGTGCAGTTCCCCGTGACACTGAAGCTTTCTTT. Translated: CSAVPRDTEAFF. V gene TRBV20-1 combines with J gene TRBJ1-1, with D hard to call. Germline loops: CDR1 DFQATT, CDR2 SNEGSKA (reference sequence). The germline V and J ends were trimmed by 6 bases and 3 bases, with 11 bases remaining between them. This CDR3 comprises 12 residues.

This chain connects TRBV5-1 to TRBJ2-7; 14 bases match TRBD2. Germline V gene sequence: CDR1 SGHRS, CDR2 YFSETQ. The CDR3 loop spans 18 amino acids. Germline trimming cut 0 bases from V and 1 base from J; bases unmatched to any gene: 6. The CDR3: CASSLGLAGGPRSYEQYF. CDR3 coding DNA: TGCGCCAGCAGCTTGGGACTAGCGGGAGGGCCTCGGTCCTACGAGCAGTACTTC.

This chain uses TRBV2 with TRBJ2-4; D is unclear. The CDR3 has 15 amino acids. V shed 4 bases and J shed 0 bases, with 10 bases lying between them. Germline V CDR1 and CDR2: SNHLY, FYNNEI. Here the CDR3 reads CASSARLLAKNIQYF. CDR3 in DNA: TGTGCCAGCAGTGCCCGTCTCCTAGCCAAAAACATTCAGTACTTC.

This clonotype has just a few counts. CDR3 sequence (DNA): TGTGCCAGCAGCCAAGACAGGGGGCATCAAGAGACCCAGTACTTC. Translation gives CASSQDRGHQETQYF. The chain carries TRBV4-2 and TRBJ2-5; TRBD1 matches at 8 bases. The germline CDR1 and CDR2 sequences are LGHNA and YNFKEQ. With V trimmed by 0 bases and J by 2 bases, 2 bases remained unmatched. This CDR3 spans 15 amino acids.

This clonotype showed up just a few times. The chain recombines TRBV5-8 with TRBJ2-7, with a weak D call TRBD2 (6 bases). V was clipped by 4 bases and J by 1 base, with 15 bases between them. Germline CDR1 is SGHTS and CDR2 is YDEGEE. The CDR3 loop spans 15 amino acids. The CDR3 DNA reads TGTGCCAGCAGCCTGCTCTTTAGCGGATCCTACGAGCAGTACTTC. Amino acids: CASSLLFSGSYEQYF.

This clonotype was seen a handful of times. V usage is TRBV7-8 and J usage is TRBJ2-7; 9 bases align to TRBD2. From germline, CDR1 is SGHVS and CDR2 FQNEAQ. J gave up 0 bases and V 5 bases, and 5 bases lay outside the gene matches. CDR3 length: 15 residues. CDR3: CASSVSGGPSYEQYF. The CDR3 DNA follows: TGTGCCAGCAGCGTAAGCGGGGGGCCCTCCTACGAGCAGTACTTC.

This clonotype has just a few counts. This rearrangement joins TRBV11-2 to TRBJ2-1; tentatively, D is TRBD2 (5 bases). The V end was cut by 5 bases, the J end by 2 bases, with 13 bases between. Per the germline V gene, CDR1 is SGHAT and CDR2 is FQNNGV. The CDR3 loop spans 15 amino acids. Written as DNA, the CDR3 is TGTGCCAGCAGCGAACTAGTACCGCCCTACAATGAGCAGTTCTTC. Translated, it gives CASSELVPPYNEQFF.

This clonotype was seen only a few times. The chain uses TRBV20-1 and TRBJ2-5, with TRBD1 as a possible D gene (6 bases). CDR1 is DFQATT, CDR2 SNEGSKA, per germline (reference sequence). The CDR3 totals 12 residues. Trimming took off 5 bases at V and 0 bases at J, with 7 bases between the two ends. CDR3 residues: CSAGQYQETQYF. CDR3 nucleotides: TGCAGTGCTGGACAGTACCAAGAGACCCAGTACTTC.

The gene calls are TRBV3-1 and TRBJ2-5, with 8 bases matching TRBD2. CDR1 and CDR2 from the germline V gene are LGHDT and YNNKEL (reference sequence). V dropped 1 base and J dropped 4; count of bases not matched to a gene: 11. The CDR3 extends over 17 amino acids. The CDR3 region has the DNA TGTGCCAGCAGCCAAGGGACCTCGCGGGGGGCGGCAGAGACCCAGTACTTC. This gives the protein CASSQGTSRGAAETQYF.

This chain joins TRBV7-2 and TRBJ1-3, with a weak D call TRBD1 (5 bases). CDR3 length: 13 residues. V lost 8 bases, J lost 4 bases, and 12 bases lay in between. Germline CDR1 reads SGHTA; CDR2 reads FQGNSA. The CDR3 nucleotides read TGTGCCAGCGCCAGGGTATCCGGAAACACCATATATTTT. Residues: CASARVSGNTIYF.

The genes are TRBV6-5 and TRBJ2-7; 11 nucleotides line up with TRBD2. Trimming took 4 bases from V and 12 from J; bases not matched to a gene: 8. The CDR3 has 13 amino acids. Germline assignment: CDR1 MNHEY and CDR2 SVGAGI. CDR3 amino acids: CASSSFSGRAPYF. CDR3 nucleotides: TGTGCCAGCAGTTCATTTAGCGGGAGGGCCCCGTACTTC.

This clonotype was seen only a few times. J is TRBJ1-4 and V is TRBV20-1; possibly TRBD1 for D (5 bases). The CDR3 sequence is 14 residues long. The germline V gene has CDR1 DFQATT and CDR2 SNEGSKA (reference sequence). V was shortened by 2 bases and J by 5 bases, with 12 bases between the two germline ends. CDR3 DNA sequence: TGCAGTGCTAGAACCCGGGACGGGAATGAAAAACTGTTTTTT. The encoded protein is CSARTRDGNEKLFF.

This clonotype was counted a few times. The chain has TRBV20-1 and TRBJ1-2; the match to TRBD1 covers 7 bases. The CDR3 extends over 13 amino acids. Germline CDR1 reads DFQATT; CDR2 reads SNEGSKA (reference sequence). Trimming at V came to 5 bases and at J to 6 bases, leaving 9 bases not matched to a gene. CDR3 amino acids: CSAHRGQGDGYTF. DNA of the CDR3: TGCAGTGCTCACAGGGGTCAGGGGGATGGCTACACCTTC.

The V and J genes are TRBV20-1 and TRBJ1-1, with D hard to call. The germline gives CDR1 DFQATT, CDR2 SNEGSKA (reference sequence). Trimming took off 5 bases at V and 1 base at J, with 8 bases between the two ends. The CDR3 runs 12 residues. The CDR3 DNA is TGCAGTGCTTTGGTTGAGAACACTGAAGCTTTCTTT. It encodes CSALVENTEAFF.

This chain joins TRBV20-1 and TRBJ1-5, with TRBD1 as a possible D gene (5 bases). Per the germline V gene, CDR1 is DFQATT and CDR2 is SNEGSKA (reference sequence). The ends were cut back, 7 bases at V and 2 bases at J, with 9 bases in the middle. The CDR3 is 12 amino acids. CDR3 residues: CSGGVGNQPQHF. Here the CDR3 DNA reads TGCAGTGGGGGGGTCGGCAATCAGCCCCAGCATTTT.

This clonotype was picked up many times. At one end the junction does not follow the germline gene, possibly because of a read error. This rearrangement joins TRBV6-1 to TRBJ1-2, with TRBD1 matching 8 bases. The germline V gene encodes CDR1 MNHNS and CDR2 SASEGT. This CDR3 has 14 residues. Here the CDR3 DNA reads TGTGCCAGCACTACCGTCACAGGGGGGTATGACTACACCTTC. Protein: CASTTVTGGYDYTF.

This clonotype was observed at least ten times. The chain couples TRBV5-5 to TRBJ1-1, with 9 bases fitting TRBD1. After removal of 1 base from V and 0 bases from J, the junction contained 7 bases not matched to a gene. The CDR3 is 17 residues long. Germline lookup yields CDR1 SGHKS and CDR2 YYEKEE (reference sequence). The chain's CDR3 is CASSLFSTGGLNTEAFF. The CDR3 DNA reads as TGTGCCAGCAGCTTGTTTAGCACAGGGGGCTTGAACACTGAAGCTTTCTTT.

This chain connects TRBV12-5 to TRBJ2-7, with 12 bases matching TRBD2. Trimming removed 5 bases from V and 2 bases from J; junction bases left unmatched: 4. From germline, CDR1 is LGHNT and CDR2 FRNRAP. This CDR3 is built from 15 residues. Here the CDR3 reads CASGARLAGAYEQYF. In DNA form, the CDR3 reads TGTGCTAGTGGTGCCCGACTAGCGGGGGCCTACGAGCAGTACTTC.

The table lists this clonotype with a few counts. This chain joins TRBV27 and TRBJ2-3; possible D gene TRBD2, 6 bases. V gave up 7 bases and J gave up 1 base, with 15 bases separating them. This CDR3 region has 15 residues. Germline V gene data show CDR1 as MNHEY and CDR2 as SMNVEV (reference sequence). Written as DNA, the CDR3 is TGTGCCAGCAAACTTGGGGGAGGCGGCACAGATACGCAGTATTTT. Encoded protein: CASKLGGGGTDTQYF.

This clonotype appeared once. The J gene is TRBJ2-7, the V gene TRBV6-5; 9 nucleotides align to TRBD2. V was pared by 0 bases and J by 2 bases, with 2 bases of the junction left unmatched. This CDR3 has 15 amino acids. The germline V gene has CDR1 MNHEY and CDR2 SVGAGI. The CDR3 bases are TGTGCCAGCAGTTACTCAGTAGCGGGGGCCTACGAGCAGTACTTC. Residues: CASSYSVAGAYEQYF.

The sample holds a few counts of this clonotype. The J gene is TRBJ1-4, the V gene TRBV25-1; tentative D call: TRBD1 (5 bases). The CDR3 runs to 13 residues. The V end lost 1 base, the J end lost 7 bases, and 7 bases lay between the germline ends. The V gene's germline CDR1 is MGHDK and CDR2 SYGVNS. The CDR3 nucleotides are TGTGCCAGCAGTGAATGGGGGGGTGAAAAACTGTTTTTT. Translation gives CASSEWGGEKLFF.

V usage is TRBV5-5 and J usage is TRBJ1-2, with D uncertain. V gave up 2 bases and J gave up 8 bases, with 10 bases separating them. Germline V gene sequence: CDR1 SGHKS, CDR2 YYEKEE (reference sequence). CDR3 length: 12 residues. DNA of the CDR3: TGTGCCAGCAGCTTTTTAAGGGAAGGCTACACCTTC. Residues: CASSFLREGYTF.

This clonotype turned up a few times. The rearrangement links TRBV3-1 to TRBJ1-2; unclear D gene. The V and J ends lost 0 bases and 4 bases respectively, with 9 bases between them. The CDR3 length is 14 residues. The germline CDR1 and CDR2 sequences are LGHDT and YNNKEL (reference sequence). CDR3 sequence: CASSQDFGPYGYTF. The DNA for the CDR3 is TGTGCCAGCAGCCAAGATTTCGGTCCCTATGGCTACACCTTC.